This T cell receptor beta chain came from a study of regulatory T cells in long-lasting Graves disease. Combining iRepertoire HTBI primers with Arm-PCR of CDR3 regions, the authors built TCR beta libraries. MiXCR, applied by TCRdb to the multiplex PCR reads, yields one record per CDR3 protein. The sample consists of around 460,000 distinct CDR3 sequences, 22% of them appearing once. There are 14 residues in the CDR3. V lost 1 base and J 4 bases, leaving 10 bases between the germline ends. The germline V gene encodes CDR1 SGHVS and CDR2 FQNEAQ. The time point here: persistent/refractory GD, antithyroid drugs over 5 years with positive TRAb. PBMC RNA served as the TCR library source. This clonotype was seen at least ten times.

The TCR comes from a female donor with Graves disease. The rearrangement links TRBV7-8 to TRBJ1-2, with no clear D. The source material was peripheral blood mononuclear cells (PBMCs), sampled when the disease was refractory, from a patient treated with antithyroid drugs. The CDR3 DNA sequence: TGTGCCAGCAGCTTAGTCAGACAAGCCTATGGCTACACCTTC. It specifies CASSLVRQAYGYTF.